The 27 T cell receptor beta chains presented below share a single source sample, sequenced in a study of blood T cell repertoires in COVID-19. Method: immunoSEQ multiplex PCR; TCRdb's copy keeps in-frame clones and lacks some. Of approximately 70,000 clones in the sample, about 68% were seen once. Sequences were obtained from peripheral blood. Receptor source: a woman in her seventies with acute or convalescent COVID-19.

The chain is built from TRBV20-1 and TRBJ2-2; D gene unclear. The CDR3 is 16 residues long. CDR1 DFQATT and CDR2 SNEGSKA come from the germline V gene (reference sequence). The V and J ends lost 3 bases and 0 bases respectively, with 14 bases between them. The CDR3 sequence: CSASLSGTPNTGELFF. CDR3 DNA sequence: TGCAGTGCTAGTCTATCAGGAACCCCGAACACCGGGGAGCTGTTTTTT.

The V call is TRBV19, the J call TRBJ2-5, with D unclear. The V end was cut by 4 bases, the J end by 2 bases, with 8 bases between. The CDR3 is 13 amino acids. Looked up from germline, CDR1 is LNHDA and CDR2 is SQIVND (reference sequence). Here the CDR3 DNA reads TGTGCCAGTAGTAGGTCAGTGCAAGAGACCCAGTACTTC. This encodes CASSRSVQETQYF.

V and J are TRBV28 and TRBJ2-5; a weak D match, TRBD2 (6 bases). The germline gives CDR1 MDHEN, CDR2 SYDVKM. V was cut by 7 bases and J by 5 bases, with 17 bases left in between. This CDR3 is 14 amino acids long. Here the CDR3 reads CASTDGGEVETQYF. For the CDR3, the DNA is TGTGCCAGCACCGACGGTGGGGAGGTGGAGACCCAGTACTTC.

The chain joins TRBV6-5 to TRBJ1-1; D might be TRBD1 (6 bases). Per the germline V gene, CDR1 is MNHEY and CDR2 is SVGAGI. V lost 6 bases, J lost 1 base, and 12 bases lay in between. The CDR3 covers 14 residues. CDR3 nucleotide sequence: TGTGCCAGCAGCGTCCAGGGGTGGAACACTGAAGCTTTCTTT. Amino acids: CASSVQGWNTEAFF.

The chain has TRBV11-2 and TRBJ2-1; 9 bases match TRBD2. Germline values: CDR1 SGHAT, CDR2 FQNNGV. The trim removed 6 bases at V and 8 bases at J, leaving 11 bases unmatched. The CDR3 is made up of 15 amino acids. Here the CDR3 reads CASSHGGGRAHEQFF. CDR3 DNA: TGTGCCAGCAGTCACGGCGGCGGGAGGGCCCATGAGCAGTTCTTC.

The chain recombines TRBV19 with TRBJ1-2, with 10 bases fitting TRBD1. The CDR3 runs to 14 residues. Losses at the gene ends were 5 bases for V and 4 bases for J; bases not matched to a gene: 4. Germline V gene lookup returns CDR1 LNHDA and CDR2 SQIVND (reference sequence). Here the CDR3 reads CASSGQGDGYGYTF. The CDR3 DNA sequence: TGTGCCAGTAGTGGACAGGGGGACGGCTATGGCTACACCTTC.

The chain combines TRBV28 with TRBJ2-1; 9 positions agree with TRBD2. Losses at the gene ends were 3 bases for V and 7 bases for J; bases not matched to a gene: 10. The CDR3 consists of 16 residues. The V gene's germline CDR1 is MDHEN and CDR2 SYDVKM. CDR3 nucleotides: TGTGCCAGCAGTTTTATTAGCGGGAGATTGGGAAATGAGCAGTTCTTC. This sequence encodes CASSFISGRLGNEQFF.

The chain couples TRBV3-1 (or the pseudogene TRBV3-2) to TRBJ2-7, with D tentatively TRBD1 (5 bases). Germline values: CDR1 LGHDT, CDR2 YNNKEL (reference sequence). This CDR3 region has 12 residues. Trimming took off 8 bases at V and 0 bases at J, with 8 bases between the two ends. CDR3 in DNA: TGTGCCAGCGGGGCGACCTCCTACGAGCAGTACTTC. This translates into CASGATSYEQYF.

The count of this clone is one. The V and J genes are TRBV5-5 and TRBJ1-3; 9 bases map to TRBD1. With 4 bases clipped from V and 0 bases from J, the junction kept 14 bases outside the gene matches. The CDR3 extends over 19 amino acids. Per the germline V gene, CDR1 is SGHKS and CDR2 is YYEKEE (reference sequence). The CDR3 sequence is CASSILNRDRVISGNTIYF. The CDR3 DNA is TGTGCCAGCAGCATACTAAACCGGGACAGGGTTATCTCTGGAAACACCATATATTTT.

The J gene is TRBJ2-7, the V gene TRBV13; D possibly corresponds to TRBD2 (5 bases). Germline values: CDR1 PRHDT, CDR2 FYEKMQ (reference sequence). The CDR3 is made up of 12 amino acids. V was clipped by 5 bases and J by 5 bases, with 10 bases between them. CDR3 coding DNA: TGTGCCAGCAGCCCGCGGAGGCACGAGCAGTACTTC. Its translation: CASSPRRHEQYF.

V gene TRBV20-1 combines with J gene TRBJ1-4; D not certain. This CDR3 spans 14 amino acids. Trimming took off 3 bases at V and 7 bases at J, with 15 bases between the two ends. Germline assignment: CDR1 DFQATT and CDR2 SNEGSKA (reference sequence). The CDR3: CSASEWAYVEKLFF. The DNA of the CDR3 is TGCAGTGCTAGTGAATGGGCCTACGTTGAAAAACTGTTTTTT.

This clone was picked up one time. The chain is built from TRBV7-2 and TRBJ2-5; 8 bases align to TRBD1. With V trimmed by 5 bases and J by 2 bases, 10 bases remained unmatched. Per germline, CDR1 SGHTA and CDR2 FQGNSA. The CDR3 covers 16 residues. The CDR3 protein is CASSQSGRTGQETQYF. The CDR3 coding sequence is TGTGCCAGCAGCCAGAGTGGAAGGACAGGGCAAGAGACCCAGTACTTC.

V usage is TRBV11-2 and J usage is TRBJ1-4; 8 bases match TRBD1. Looked up from germline, CDR1 is SGHAT and CDR2 is FQNNGV. V gave up 4 bases and J gave up 5 bases; unmatched junction bases: 6. The CDR3 consists of 15 residues. In nucleotides, the CDR3 is TGTGCCAGCAGCTCCAGGACAGGGATGAATGAAAAACTGTTTTTT. Residues: CASSSRTGMNEKLFF.

V gene TRBV4-2 combines with J gene TRBJ2-3; D remains unclear. Germline loops: CDR1 LGHNA, CDR2 YNFKEQ. V gave up 0 bases and J gave up 6 bases, with 7 bases separating them. CDR3 size: 13 residues. The CDR3 DNA is TGTGCCAGCAGCCAAGATCCCTCGGATACGCAGTATTTT. Translation: CASSQDPSDTQYF.

By share of the sample, this clone is hyperexpanded. This chain connects TRBV6-5 to TRBJ1-1; D remains unclear. Germline values: CDR1 MNHEY, CDR2 SVGAGI. The CDR3 totals 13 residues. Trimming took 0 bases from V and 7 from J, leaving 9 bases between them. The CDR3 DNA reads TGTGCCAGCAGTTACTCTATGGCGGGTGAAGCTTTCTTT. Translating it yields CASSYSMAGEAFF.

This chain uses TRBV19 with TRBJ2-7; a weak D match, TRBD1 (5 bases). Trimming pared 5 bases from V and 5 bases from J, leaving 16 bases between. The CDR3 loop spans 14 amino acids. CDR1 LNHDA and CDR2 SQIVND come from the germline V gene (reference sequence). DNA of the CDR3: TGTGCCAGTAGTCCACTCAGGGTATCGAACGAGCAGTACTTC. Protein: CASSPLRVSNEQYF.

This chain joins TRBV29-1 and TRBJ1-2, with TRBD1 as a possible D gene (5 bases). This CDR3 has 15 residues. Germline V gene lookup returns CDR1 SQVTM and CDR2 ANQGSEA. Between the trimmed V and J ends, which lost 0 bases and 6 bases, there was a span of 17 bases. Here the CDR3 DNA reads TGCAGCGTTGAAGATCCCGCAGGGCAATGGGATGGCTACACCTTC. This translates into CSVEDPAGQWDGYTF.

The chain combines TRBV6-1 with TRBJ1-6; no definite D call. CDR3 length: 14 residues. Between the trimmed V and J ends, which lost 2 bases and 10 bases, there was a span of 12 bases. Germline V gives CDR1 MNHNS, CDR2 SASEGT. The CDR3 nucleotides read TGTGCCAGCAGTGAATTGGCAGTACGATCACCCCTCCACTTT. Encoded protein: CASSELAVRSPLHF.

The CDR3 spells CSVAQGLNTEAFF. The DNA of the CDR3 is TGCAGCGTTGCACAGGGACTGAACACTGAAGCTTTCTTT. This chain connects TRBV29-1 to TRBJ1-1, with D possibly being TRBD1 (6 bases). V shed 4 bases and J shed 0 bases, with 9 bases lying between them. The CDR3 has 13 amino acids. Germline V gives CDR1 SQVTM, CDR2 ANQGSEA.

This clone was observed a single time. V is TRBV6-5 and J is TRBJ2-3; 7 nucleotides line up with TRBD1. The J segment lost 1 base and the V segment lost 5 bases, leaving 3 bases of the junction unmatched. CDR3 size: 14 residues. Per the germline V gene, CDR1 is MNHEY and CDR2 is SVGAGI. The chain's CDR3 is CASSLGQGTDTQYF. CDR3 in DNA: TGTGCCAGCAGTCTCGGACAGGGCACAGATACGCAGTATTTT.

The chain uses TRBV6-5 and TRBJ1-2; D gene ambiguous. Trimming pared 7 bases from V and 4 bases from J, leaving 10 bases between. CDR1 MNHEY and CDR2 SVGAGI come from the germline V gene. This CDR3 is built from 12 residues. Here the CDR3 reads CASTGDLYGYTF. The CDR3 nucleotides read TGTGCCAGCACCGGGGATCTCTATGGCTACACCTTC.

The chain carries TRBV7-2 and TRBJ1-2; 7 nucleotides agree with TRBD1. Germline CDR1 SGHTA, CDR2 FQGNSA. V dropped 3 bases and J dropped 1; count of bases not matched to a gene: 11. The CDR3 is 17 residues long. The DNA for the CDR3 is TGTGCCAGCAGCTTCTTCACCGGGACAGCGTTTAACTATGGCTACACCTTC. Its protein is CASSFFTGTAFNYGYTF.

The V gene is TRBV9, the J gene TRBJ2-5; no firm D call. Trimming removed 1 base from V and 2 bases from J, with 9 bases in between. Germline CDR1 SGDLS, CDR2 YYNGEE. This CDR3 has 14 residues. CDR3 loop: CASSVQAAQETQYF. The CDR3 nucleotides read TGTGCCAGCAGCGTACAGGCAGCTCAAGAGACCCAGTACTTC. Looking up the rest from reference TRBV9 and TRBJ2-5 gives the full variable domain: DSGVTQTPKHLITATGQRVTLRCSPRSGDLSVYWYQQSLDQGLQFLIQYYNGEERAKGNILERFSAQQFPDLHSELNLSSLELGDSALYFCASSVQAAQETQYFGPGTRLLVL.

The rearrangement uses TRBV6-5 and TRBJ1-3; unclear D gene. V was trimmed by 4 bases and J by 0 bases, leaving 7 bases between them. CDR1 is MNHEY and CDR2 is SVGAGI in the germline V gene. The CDR3 is made up of 14 amino acids. DNA for the CDR3: TGTGCCAGCAGTTCAGTATCCTCTGGAAACACCATATATTTT. It is translated as CASSSVSSGNTIYF.

CDR3 sequence: CASSLPGGSGNTIYF. In DNA, the CDR3 is TGCGCCAGCAGCTTGCCAGGGGGCTCTGGAAACACCATATATTTT. V is TRBV5-1 and J is TRBJ1-3; 7 bases line up with TRBD1. CDR1 SGHRS and CDR2 YFSETQ come from the germline V gene. The V and J ends lost 1 base and 0 bases, in that order; junction bases with no gene match: 1. The CDR3 covers 15 residues.

This chain joins TRBV29-1 and TRBJ1-5, with 7 bases aligning to TRBD1. This CDR3 region has 13 residues. Germline-derived CDR1 and CDR2 are SQVTM and ANQGSEA. V lost 7 bases to trimming and J lost 3 bases; unmatched junction nucleotides: 6. CDR3 sequence: CSAATGINQPQHF. The DNA of the CDR3 is TGCAGCGCCGCGACAGGGATCAATCAGCCCCAGCATTTT.

The chain has TRBV5-6 and TRBJ2-5; 9 bases map to TRBD1. Trimming removed 4 bases from V and 1 base from J; junction bases left unmatched: 8. Germline loops: CDR1 SGHDT, CDR2 YYEEEE. The CDR3 has 16 amino acids. The CDR3 here is CASSLDGQGTQETQYF. CDR3 sequence (DNA): TGTGCCAGCAGCCTCGACGGACAGGGGACCCAAGAGACCCAGTACTTC.